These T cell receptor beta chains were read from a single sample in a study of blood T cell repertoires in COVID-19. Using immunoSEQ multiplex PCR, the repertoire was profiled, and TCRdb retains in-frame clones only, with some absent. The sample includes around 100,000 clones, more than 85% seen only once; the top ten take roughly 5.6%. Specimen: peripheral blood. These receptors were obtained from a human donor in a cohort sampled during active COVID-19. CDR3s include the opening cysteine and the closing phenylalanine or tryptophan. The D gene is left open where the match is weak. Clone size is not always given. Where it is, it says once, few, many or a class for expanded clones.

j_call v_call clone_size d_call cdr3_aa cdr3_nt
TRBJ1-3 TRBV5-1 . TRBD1 CASSLETGGSGNTIYF TGCGCCAGCAGCTTGGAGACAGGGGGCTCTGGAAACACCATATATTTT
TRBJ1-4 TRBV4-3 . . CASSTTVTNEKLFF TGCGCCAGCAGCACGACAGTAACTAATGAAAAACTGTTTTTT
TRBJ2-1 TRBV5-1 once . CASSLTPSSYNEQFF TGCGCCAGCAGCTTAACTCCGAGCTCCTACAATGAGCAGTTCTTC
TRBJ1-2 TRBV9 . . CASSPPTSGEADGYTF TGTGCCAGCAGCCCCCCAACTTCCGGGGAGGCGGATGGCTACACCTTC
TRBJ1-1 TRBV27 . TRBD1 CASSSPGGIKNTEAFF TGTGCCAGCAGTTCCCCAGGGGGAATAAAGAACACTGAAGCTTTCTTT
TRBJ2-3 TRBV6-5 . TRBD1 CASSYSRDRSTDTQYF TGTGCCAGCAGTTACTCGAGGGACAGAAGCACAGATACGCAGTATTTT
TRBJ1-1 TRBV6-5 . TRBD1 CASSYGRGYTEAFF TGTGCCAGCAGTTACGGCAGGGGGTATACTGAAGCTTTCTTT
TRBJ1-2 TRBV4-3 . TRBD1 CASSLTGDYGYTF TGCGCCAGCAGCCTGACAGGGGACTATGGCTACACCTTC
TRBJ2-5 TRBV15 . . CATSSFLSPGYQETQYF TGTGCCACCAGCAGCTTCCTTAGTCCAGGGTACCAAGAGACCCAGTACTTC
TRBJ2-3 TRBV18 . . CASSRQVIAGSTDTQYF TGTGCCAGCTCTCGACAGGTGATAGCGGGTAGCACAGATACGCAGTATTTT
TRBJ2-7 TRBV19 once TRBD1 CASSPLGYMTGYYEQYF TGTGCCAGTAGTCCCCTTGGGTATATGACAGGGTACTACGAGCAGTACTTC
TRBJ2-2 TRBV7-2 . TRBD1 CASSLDPPGTASGELFF TGTGCCAGCAGCTTAGACCCCCCCGGGACAGCTTCCGGGGAGCTGTTTTTT
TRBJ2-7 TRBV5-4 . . CASSPFLAPVEQYF TGTGCCAGCAGCCCGTTTCTAGCGCCGGTCGAGCAGTACTTC
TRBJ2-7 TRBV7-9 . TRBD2 CASRSTSGSSYEQYF TGTGCCAGCAGGTCGACTAGCGGGAGTTCCTACGAGCAGTACTTC
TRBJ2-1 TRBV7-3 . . CASSLVGGGEQFF TGTGCCAGCAGCTTAGTTGGGGGCGGTGAGCAGTTCTTC
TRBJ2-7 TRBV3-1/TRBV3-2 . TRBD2 CASSVSGGSYEQYF TGTGCCAGCAGCGTTTCGGGGGGATCCTACGAGCAGTACTTC
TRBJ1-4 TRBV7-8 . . CASSLEATAGTEKLFF TGTGCCAGCAGCTTAGAGGCGACGGCAGGGACAGAAAAACTGTTTTTT
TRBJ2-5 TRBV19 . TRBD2 CASSNLAGKYQETQYF TGTGCCAGTAGTAATTTAGCGGGGAAATACCAAGAGACCCAGTACTTC
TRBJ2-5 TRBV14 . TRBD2 CASSLGTSKTQYF TGTGCCAGCAGCCTTGGGACTAGCAAGACCCAGTACTTC
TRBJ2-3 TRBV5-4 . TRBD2 CASSLAGGQTDTQYF TGTGCCAGCAGCTTAGCGGGGGGGCAAACAGATACGCAGTATTTT
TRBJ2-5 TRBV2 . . CASRLQGIGETQYF TGTGCCAGCAGATTACAGGGTATTGGGGAGACCCAGTACTTC
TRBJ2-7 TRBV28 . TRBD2 CASSTSGTSGWEQYF TGTGCCAGCAGCACCTCCGGGACTAGCGGTTGGGAGCAGTACTTC
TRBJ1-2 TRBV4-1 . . CASSPPGRAGYGYTF TGCGCCAGCAGCCCCCCCGGCAGGGCAGGTTATGGCTACACCTTC
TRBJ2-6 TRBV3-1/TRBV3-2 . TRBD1 CASSQEGQGTGANVLTF TGTGCCAGCAGCCAAGAAGGACAGGGTACCGGGGCCAACGTCCTGACTTTC
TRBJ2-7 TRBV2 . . CASLQGSYEQYF TGTGCCAGCCTACAGGGCAGCTACGAGCAGTACTTC
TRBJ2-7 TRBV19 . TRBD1 CASSIPGTGPNEQYF TGTGCCAGTAGTATACCTGGGACAGGTCCCAACGAGCAGTACTTC
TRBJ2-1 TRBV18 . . CASSPRQDNEQFF TGTGCCAGCTCACCACGACAGGACAATGAGCAGTTCTTC
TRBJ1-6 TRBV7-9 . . CASSNFASPLHF TGTGCCAGCAGCAACTTTGCCTCACCCCTCCACTTT
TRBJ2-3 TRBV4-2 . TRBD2 CASSQELLAGGGDTQYF TGTGCCAGCAGCCAGGAGCTTCTAGCGGGAGGTGGAGATACGCAGTATTTT
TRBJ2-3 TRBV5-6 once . CASSLDYRGGRRTQYF TGTGCCAGCAGCTTGGACTATCGTGGGGGGAGGAGGACGCAGTATTTT
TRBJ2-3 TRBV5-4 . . CASSFPGTSSTDTQYF TGTGCCAGCAGCTTCCCCGGGACTTCCAGCACAGATACGCAGTATTTT
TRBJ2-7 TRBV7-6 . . CASSSVRKGYEQYF TGTGCCAGCAGCTCCGTCAGGAAGGGGTACGAGCAGTACTTC
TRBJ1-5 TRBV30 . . CAWSVGQGGQPQHF TGTGCCTGGAGTGTGGGGCAGGGAGGGCAACCCCAGCATTTT
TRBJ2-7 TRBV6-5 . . CASSPWTNSYEQYF TGTGCCAGCAGTCCCTGGACTAACTCCTACGAGCAGTACTTC
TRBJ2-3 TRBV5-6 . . CASSSQEPTDTQYF TGTGCCAGCAGCTCGCAGGAACCCACAGATACGCAGTATTTT
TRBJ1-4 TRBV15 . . CATSGTHIGQNEKLFF TGTGCCACCAGCGGCACCCACATTGGCCAGAATGAAAAACTGTTTTTT
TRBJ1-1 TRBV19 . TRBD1 CASRPTGDSNTEAFF TGTGCCAGTAGACCGACAGGGGACTCGAACACTGAAGCTTTCTTT
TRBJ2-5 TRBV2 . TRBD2 CASNSQRGQETQYF TGTGCCAGCAATTCCCAGCGGGGGCAAGAGACCCAGTACTTC
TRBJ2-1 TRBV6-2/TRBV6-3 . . CASSYGSLGNEQFF TGTGCCAGCAGTTACGGGAGCTTAGGTAATGAGCAGTTCTTC
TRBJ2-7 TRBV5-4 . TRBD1 CASSPGTGMYEQYF TGTGCCAGCAGCCCCGGGACAGGGATGTACGAGCAGTACTTC
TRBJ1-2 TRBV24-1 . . CATSGNQGNGYTF TGTGCCACCAGTGGTAACCAGGGAAATGGCTACACCTTC
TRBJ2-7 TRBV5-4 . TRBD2 CASSSPGGGGNEQYF TGTGCCAGCAGCTCACCGGGCGGGGGAGGGAACGAGCAGTACTTC
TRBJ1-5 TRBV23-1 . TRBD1 CASKGTGGTQPQHF TGCGCCAGCAAAGGGACAGGGGGGACTCAGCCCCAGCATTTT